This T cell receptor (beta chain) was sequenced for a study of blood T cell repertoires in COVID-19. As for the study in general: Spain, Italy and the United States supplied samples that represented acute and convalescent COVID-19.

Here immunoSEQ multiplex PCR was the method, and the copy in TCRdb shows in-frame clones only, minus some. This table holds roughly 140,000 clones, around 90% found once. The CDR3 extends over 15 amino acids. V dropped 0 bases and J dropped 2; count of bases not matched to a gene: 4. The germline CDR1 and CDR2 sequences are WSHSY and SAAADI. This sequence was found in a man between 65 and 79 years old with acute or convalescent COVID-19. Sequencing was done on a sample of peripheral blood. The genes are TRBV10-2 and TRBJ2-7, with TRBD2 matching over 7 bases. CDR3 nucleotides: TGCGCCAGCAGTGAGTCTGCAGGACTAGCCTACGAGCAGTACTTC. Translating gives CASSESAGLAYEQYF.